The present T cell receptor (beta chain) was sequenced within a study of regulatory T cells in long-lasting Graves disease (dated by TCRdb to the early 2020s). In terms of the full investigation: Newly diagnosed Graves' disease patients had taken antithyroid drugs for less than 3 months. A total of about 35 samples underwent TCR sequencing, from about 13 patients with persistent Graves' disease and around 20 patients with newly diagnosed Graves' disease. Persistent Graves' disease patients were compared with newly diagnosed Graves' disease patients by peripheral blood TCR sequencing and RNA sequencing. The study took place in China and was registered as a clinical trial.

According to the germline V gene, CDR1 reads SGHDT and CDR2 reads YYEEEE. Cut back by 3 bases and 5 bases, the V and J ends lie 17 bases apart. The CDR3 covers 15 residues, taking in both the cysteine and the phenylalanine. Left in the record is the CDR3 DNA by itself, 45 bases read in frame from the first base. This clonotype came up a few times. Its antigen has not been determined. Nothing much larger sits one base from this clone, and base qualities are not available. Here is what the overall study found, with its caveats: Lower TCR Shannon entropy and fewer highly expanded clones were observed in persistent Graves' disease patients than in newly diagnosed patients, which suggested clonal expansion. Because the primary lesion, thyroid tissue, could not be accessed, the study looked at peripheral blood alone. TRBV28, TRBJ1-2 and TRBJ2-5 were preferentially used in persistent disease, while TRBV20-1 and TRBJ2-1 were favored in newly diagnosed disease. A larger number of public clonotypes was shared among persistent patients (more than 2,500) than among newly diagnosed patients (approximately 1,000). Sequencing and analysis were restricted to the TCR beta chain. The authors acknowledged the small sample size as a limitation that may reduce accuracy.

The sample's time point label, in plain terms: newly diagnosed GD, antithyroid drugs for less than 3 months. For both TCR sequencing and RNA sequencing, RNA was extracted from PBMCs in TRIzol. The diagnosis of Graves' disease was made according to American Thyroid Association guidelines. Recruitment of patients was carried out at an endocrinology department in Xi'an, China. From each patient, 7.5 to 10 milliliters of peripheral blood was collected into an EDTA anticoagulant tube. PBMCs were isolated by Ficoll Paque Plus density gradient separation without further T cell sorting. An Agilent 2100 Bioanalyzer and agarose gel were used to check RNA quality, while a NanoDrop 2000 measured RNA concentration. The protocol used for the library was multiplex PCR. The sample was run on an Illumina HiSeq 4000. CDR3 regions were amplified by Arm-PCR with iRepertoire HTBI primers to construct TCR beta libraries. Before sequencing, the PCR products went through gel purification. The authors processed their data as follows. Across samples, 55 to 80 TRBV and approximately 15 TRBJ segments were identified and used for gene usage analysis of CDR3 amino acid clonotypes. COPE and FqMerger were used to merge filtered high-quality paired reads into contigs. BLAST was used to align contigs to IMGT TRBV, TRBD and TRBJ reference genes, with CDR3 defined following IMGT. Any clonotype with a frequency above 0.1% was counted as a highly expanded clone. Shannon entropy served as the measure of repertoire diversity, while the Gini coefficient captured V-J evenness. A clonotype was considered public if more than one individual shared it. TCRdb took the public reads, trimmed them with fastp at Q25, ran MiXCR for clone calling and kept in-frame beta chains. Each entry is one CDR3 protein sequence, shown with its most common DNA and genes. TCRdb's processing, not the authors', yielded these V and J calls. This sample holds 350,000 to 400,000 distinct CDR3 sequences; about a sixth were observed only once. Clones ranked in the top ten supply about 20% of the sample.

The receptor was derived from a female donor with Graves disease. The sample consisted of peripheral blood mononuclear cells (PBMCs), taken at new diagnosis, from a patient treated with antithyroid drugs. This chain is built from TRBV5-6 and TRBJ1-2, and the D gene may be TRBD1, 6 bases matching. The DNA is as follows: TGTGCCAGCAGCTCGGGGGCTGCGGGGAGGTATGGCTACACCTTC. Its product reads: CASSSGAAGRYGYTF.